These T cell receptor beta chains were read from a single sample in a study of T cells in Graves' hyperthyroidism and ophthalmopathy. Via MiXCR, TCRdb re-called the multiplex PCR reads, giving one row per CDR3 protein. The table shows 200,000 to 250,000 distinct CDR3 sequences, with 17% occurring only once. Sample: blood. The origin of the receptors is a woman between 50 and 59 years old with Graves' hyperthyroidism. The CDR3 runs from the conserved cysteine through the conserved F or W. The order of the fields is D gene, J gene, clone size, V gene, CDR3 DNA, CDR3 protein. A D gene is named only where the DNA matches it firmly. Size values are once, few and many counts, or a class for expanded clones, and some rows have none.

d_gene: .
j_gene: TRBJ2-2
abundance: many
v_gene: TRBV7-8
CDR3nt: TGTGCCAGCACCCGGAATGGCGTTCGGTCAGGGGGGGAGCTGTTTTTT
CDR3aa: CASTRNGVRSGGELFF

d_gene: TRBD2
j_gene: TRBJ2-1
abundance: many
v_gene: TRBV2
CDR3nt: TGTGCCAGCAGGAGGACTAGCGGAAGCTCCTACAATGAGCAGTTCTTC
CDR3aa: CASRRTSGSSYNEQFF

d_gene: .
j_gene: TRBJ2-3
abundance: many
v_gene: TRBV24-1
CDR3nt: TGTGCCACCAGTGATTCTGGCCCCACAGATACGCAGTATTTT
CDR3aa: CATSDSGPTDTQYF

d_gene: TRBD1
j_gene: TRBJ1-5
abundance: many
v_gene: TRBV18
CDR3nt: TGTGCCAGCTCACCACAGGTGACAGGGCTCTCTAGCAATCAGCCCCAGCATTTT
CDR3aa: CASSPQVTGLSSNQPQHF

d_gene: .
j_gene: TRBJ2-3
abundance: many
v_gene: TRBV12-3/TRBV12-4
CDR3nt: TGTGCCAGCAGTTTTCAGGGTTTTGCAGATACGCAGTATTTT
CDR3aa: CASSFQGFADTQYF

d_gene: TRBD1
j_gene: TRBJ2-7
abundance: few
v_gene: TRBV18
CDR3nt: TGTGCCAGCTCACCTAGAGGACAGGGGGTCGAGCAGTACTTC
CDR3aa: CASSPRGQGVEQYF

d_gene: .
j_gene: TRBJ1-1
abundance: many
v_gene: TRBV20-1
CDR3nt: TGCAGTGCAGCAGGGTTAATGGACACTGAAGCTTTCTTT
CDR3aa: CSAAGLMDTEAFF

d_gene: .
j_gene: TRBJ1-4
abundance: .
v_gene: TRBV12-3/TRBV12-4
CDR3nt: TGTGCCAGCAAGGGCAGGGACAATGAAAAACTGTTTTTT
CDR3aa: CASKGRDNEKLFF

d_gene: TRBD1
j_gene: TRBJ1-4
abundance: many
v_gene: TRBV12-3/TRBV12-4
CDR3nt: TGTGCCAGCAGTTTCGGACAGGTTTCTAATGAAAAACTGTTTTTT
CDR3aa: CASSFGQVSNEKLFF

d_gene: .
j_gene: TRBJ1-5
abundance: many
v_gene: TRBV18
CDR3nt: TGTGCCAGCTCACCGGCAGATAGCAATCAGCCCCAGCATTTT
CDR3aa: CASSPADSNQPQHF

d_gene: .
j_gene: TRBJ2-6
abundance: few
v_gene: TRBV7-3
CDR3nt: TGTGCCAGCAGACCAGGGGGGGCTGGGGCCAACGTCCTGACTTTC
CDR3aa: CASRPGGAGANVLTF

d_gene: .
j_gene: TRBJ1-2
abundance: .
v_gene: TRBV28
CDR3nt: TGTGCCAGCAGCCCGGGGAAGGTCGTCTATGGCTACACCTTC
CDR3aa: CASSPGKVVYGYTF

d_gene: .
j_gene: TRBJ2-5
abundance: .
v_gene: TRBV19
CDR3nt: TGTGCCAGTAGTATATGGGTCGGCAGACAAGAGACCCAGTACTTC
CDR3aa: CASSIWVGRQETQYF

d_gene: TRBD2
j_gene: TRBJ2-7
abundance: few
v_gene: TRBV5-1
CDR3nt: TGCGCCAGCAGCCCAGGGACTAGCGGGACCAGCTCCTACGAGCAGTACTTC
CDR3aa: CASSPGTSGTSSYEQYF

d_gene: TRBD1
j_gene: TRBJ2-5
abundance: many
v_gene: TRBV6-1
CDR3nt: TGTGCCAGCAGACAGGGGGCGCGGGAGACCCAGTACTTC
CDR3aa: CASRQGARETQYF

d_gene: .
j_gene: TRBJ2-7
abundance: .
v_gene: TRBV20-1
CDR3nt: TGCAGTGCTAGAGATATCGGCAGGGTCTACGAGCAGTACTTC
CDR3aa: CSARDIGRVYEQYF